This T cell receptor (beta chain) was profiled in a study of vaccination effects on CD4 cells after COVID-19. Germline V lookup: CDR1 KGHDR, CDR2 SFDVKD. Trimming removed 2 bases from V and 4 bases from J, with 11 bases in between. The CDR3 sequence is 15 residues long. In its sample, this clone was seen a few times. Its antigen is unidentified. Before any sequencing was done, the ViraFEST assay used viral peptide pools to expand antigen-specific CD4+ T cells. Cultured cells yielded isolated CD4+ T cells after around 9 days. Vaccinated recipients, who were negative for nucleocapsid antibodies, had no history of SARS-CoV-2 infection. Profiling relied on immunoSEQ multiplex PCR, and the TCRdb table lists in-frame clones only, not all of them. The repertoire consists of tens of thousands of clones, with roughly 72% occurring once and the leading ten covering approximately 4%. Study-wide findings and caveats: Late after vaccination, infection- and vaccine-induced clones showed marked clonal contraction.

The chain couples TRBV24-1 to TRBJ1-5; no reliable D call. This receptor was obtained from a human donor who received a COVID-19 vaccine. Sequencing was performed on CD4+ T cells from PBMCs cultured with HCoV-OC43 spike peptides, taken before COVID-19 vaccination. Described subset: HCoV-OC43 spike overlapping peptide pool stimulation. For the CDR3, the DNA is TGTGCCACCAGTGATTCCCCGGGGAAGAATCAGCCCCAGCATTTT. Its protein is CATSDSPGKNQPQHF.